Listed below are T cell receptor beta chains from one sample, sequenced in a study of CD8+CD57+ T cells in acquired aplastic anemia. Via MiXCR, TCRdb re-called the reads, giving one row per CDR3 protein. Among approximately 470,000 distinct CDR3 sequences listed, around 33% were seen once. Sequenced: sorted CD4+, CD8+, or CD8+CD57+ T cells (not recorded which) from PBMCs. These receptors were collected from a human donor with aplastic anemia. Both conserved end residues are part of each CDR3. D genes are given only for firm matches. Clone size is not always given. Where it is, it says once, few, many or a class for expanded clones.

d_call | j_call | v_call | clone_size | cdr3_aa | cdr3_nt
TRBD1 | TRBJ1-6 | TRBV7-9 | many | CASSPRTGYDSPLHF | TGTGCCAGCAGCCCGAGGACAGGGTATGATTCACCCCTCCACTTT
NA | TRBJ2-7 | TRBV19 | many | CASSNTGTRYEQYF | TGTGCCAGTAGTAATACGGGGACGCGCTACGAGCAGTACTTC
NA | TRBJ1-2 | TRBV9 | many | CASSDGRAYGYTF | TGTGCCAGCAGCGACGGCAGGGCCTATGGCTACACCTTC
NA | TRBJ2-7 | TRBV29-1 | many | CSVEDRGRLEQYF | TGCAGCGTTGAAGACCGGGGGAGGCTCGAGCAGTACTTC
NA | TRBJ2-1 | TRBV4-3 | NA | CASSQGLGDYSEQFF | TGCGCCAGCAGCCAAGGGCTAGGAGACTATTCTGAGCAGTTCTTC
TRBD2 | TRBJ2-7 | TRBV24-1 | NA | CATSDPDGLAGSYEQYF | TGTGCCACCAGTGATCCTGATGGACTAGCGGGGTCCTACGAGCAGTACTTC
TRBD1 | TRBJ1-2 | TRBV20-1 | many | CSARDRATGDYGYTF | TGCAGTGCTAGAGATCGGGCGACAGGGGACTATGGCTACACCTTC
TRBD1 | TRBJ1-1 | TRBV19 | many | CASTPGQANTEAFF | TGTGCCAGTACTCCGGGACAGGCGAACACTGAAGCTTTCTTT
TRBD1 | TRBJ1-2 | TRBV11-3 | NA | CASSLRTGGYGYTF | TGTGCCAGCAGCCTAAGGACAGGGGGCTATGGCTACACCTTC
NA | TRBJ2-7 | TRBV10-1 | NA | CASSEIRKSSYEQYF | TGCGCCAGCAGTGAGATACGGAAAAGCTCCTACGAGCAGTACTTC
TRBD2 | TRBJ2-1 | TRBV7-8 | NA | CASSFKRVSGGEQFF | TGTGCCAGCAGCTTCAAAAGGGTCAGCGGGGGTGAGCAGTTCTTC
TRBD1 | TRBJ2-6 | TRBV10-3 | few | CAIRTGGIGGANVLTF | TGTGCCATCAGGACAGGGGGCATCGGTGGGGCCAACGTCCTGACTTTC
NA | TRBJ2-6 | TRBV4-1 | many | CASSQDGSGANVLTF | TGCGCCAGCAGCCAAGATGGGTCTGGGGCCAACGTCCTGACTTTC
TRBD2 | TRBJ2-7 | TRBV7-2 | NA | CASSNRGTSGYEQYF | TGTGCCAGCAGCAACCGAGGGACTAGCGGATACGAGCAGTACTTC
NA | TRBJ2-1 | TRBV3-1 | NA | CASSRTLGVSNEQFF | TGTGCCAGCAGTCGAACATTGGGGGTTTCAAATGAGCAGTTCTTC
TRBD2 | TRBJ2-3 | TRBV11-2 | NA | CASSSLRGRAPDTQYF | TGTGCCAGCAGCTCCCTCCGCGGGAGGGCCCCAGATACGCAGTATTTT
NA | TRBJ2-1 | TRBV14 | NA | CASSSGAINEQFF | TGTGCCAGCAGCTCGGGGGCAATCAATGAGCAGTTCTTC
NA | TRBJ1-1 | TRBV20-1 | few | CSARVPGSRNTEAFF | TGCAGTGCTAGAGTACCCGGCAGCCGGAACACTGAAGCTTTCTTT